This T cell receptor beta chain is drawn from a study of blood T cell repertoires in COVID-19. Study overall: Some COVID-19 samples were acute and others convalescent; all came from the United States, Italy and Spain. Sources were T cells, B-cell-depleted T cells, or PBMCs; the material itself was cDNA or gDNA.

Original handling: Cell counts per sample came from amplifying reference gene primers. Measured with immunoSEQ multiplex PCR; TCRdb has only the in-frame clones, and not every one. That table gives V, J and clone size, and the DNA gave D and trimming. The repertoire includes approximately 220,000 clones, 83% of them detected once, and roughly 2.6% sits in the top ten. Germline-derived CDR1 and CDR2 are MNHNS and SASEGT. The ends were cut back, 2 bases at V and 5 bases at J, with 16 bases in the middle. The CDR3 spans 17 residues. Input material: peripheral blood. This chain connects TRBV6-1 to TRBJ1-6; TRBD1 is a possible D gene (5 bases). The TCR originated in a woman aged 40 to 50 with active or convalescent COVID-19. CDR3 nucleotide sequence: TGTGCCAGCAGTGAAAGTGGGGGGGATGGCAATAATTCACCCCTCCACTTT. Residues: CASSESGGDGNNSPLHF.